This TCR beta chain was identified during a study of shared T cell receptors in the human thymus. The CDR3 sequence is 17 residues long. V lost 1 base to trimming and J lost 5 bases; unmatched junction nucleotides: 11. Germline V gives CDR1 SGHRS, CDR2 YFSETQ. TCRdb's copy holds only in-frame clones and misses some; the assay was immunoSEQ multiplex PCR. The sample includes some 400,000 clones, roughly 94% of them seen just once. Sequencing was performed on thymocytes. This sequence was found in a human donor. The chain carries TRBV5-1 and TRBJ2-2; 7 bases match TRBD1. This CDR3 is CASSLNRTGHKTGELFF. CDR3 DNA sequence: TGCGCCAGCAGCTTGAATCGGACAGGCCATAAGACCGGGGAGCTGTTTTTT.